Described below is a single TCR beta chain sequence and its context. Its target is not known. This entry is derived from a study of vaccination effects on CD4 cells after COVID-19. Peptide-pool stimulation followed by sequencing identified expanded antigen-specific CD4+ clonotypes in the ViraFEST assay. A roughly 10-day culture period preceded the isolation of CD4+ T cells. Participants received two doses of either the BNT162b2 or mRNA-1273 vaccine. IL-2 medium was substituted for half the medium on days 3 and 7. Sequencing was performed with immunoSEQ multiplex PCR; in TCRdb, only in-frame clones are kept and a portion is missing. The sample gives tens of thousands of clones, roughly 73% of which show up once; 1.1% is in the top ten. With 6 bases removed from V and 2 bases from J, the gap between germline ends came to 16 bases. The CDR3 has 16 residues. Germline CDR1 and CDR2: KGHDR and SFDVKD. Study-level points and caveats: Only a single clone (1 of 255 vaccine-induced clones in healthy vaccinees) cross-reacted with common cold coronaviruses. Vaccine- and infection-induced clones showed marked clonal contraction late following vaccination.

The material sequenced was CD4+ T cells from PBMCs cultured with HCoV-OC43 spike peptides, taken after COVID-19 vaccination. Sample subset: HCoV-OC43 spike overlapping peptide pool stimulation. This chain connects TRBV24-1 to TRBJ2-1; D not certain. The clonotype originates from a human donor who received a COVID-19 vaccine. The CDR3 is CATSPIRAPPYNEQFF. The CDR3 DNA reads TGTGCCACCAGTCCTATAAGGGCTCCTCCCTACAATGAGCAGTTCTTC.